This T cell receptor (beta chain) was profiled in a study of blood T cells in healthy people across ages. Germline trimming cut 3 bases from V and 7 bases from J; bases unmatched to any gene: 11. Germline CDR1 reads ENHRY; CDR2 reads SYGVKD. The CDR3 totals 15 residues. A second PCR of roughly 7 to 11 cycles used a sample-barcoded 5' primer and a J-beta primer mix. MiXCR, run by TCRdb on the 5' RACE reads, gives a single entry per CDR3 protein. The table lists about 1.1 million distinct CDR3 sequences, more than 30% of them singletons. The chain recombines TRBV10-3 with TRBJ1-1; 7 nucleotides agree with TRBD1. Sequencing was carried out using blood. The origin of this receptor is a man aged 18 to 29 in good health. The CDR3 loop reads CAISDQDRNPLEAFF. The CDR3 bases are TGTGCCATCAGTGACCAGGACAGGAACCCCCTTGAAGCTTTCTTT.